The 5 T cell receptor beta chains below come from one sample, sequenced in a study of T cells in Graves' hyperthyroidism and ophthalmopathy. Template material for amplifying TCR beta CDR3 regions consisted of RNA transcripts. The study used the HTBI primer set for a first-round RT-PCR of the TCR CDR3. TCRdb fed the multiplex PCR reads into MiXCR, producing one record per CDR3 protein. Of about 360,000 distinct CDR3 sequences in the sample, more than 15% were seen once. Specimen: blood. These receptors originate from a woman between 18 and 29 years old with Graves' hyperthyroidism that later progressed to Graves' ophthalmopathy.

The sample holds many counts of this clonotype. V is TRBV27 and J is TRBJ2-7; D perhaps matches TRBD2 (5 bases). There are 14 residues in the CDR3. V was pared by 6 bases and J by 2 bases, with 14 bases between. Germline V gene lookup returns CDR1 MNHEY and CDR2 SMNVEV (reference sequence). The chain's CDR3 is CASSPTGVPYEQYF. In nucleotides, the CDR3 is TGTGCCAGCAGCCCAACCGGGGTTCCCTACGAGCAGTACTTC.

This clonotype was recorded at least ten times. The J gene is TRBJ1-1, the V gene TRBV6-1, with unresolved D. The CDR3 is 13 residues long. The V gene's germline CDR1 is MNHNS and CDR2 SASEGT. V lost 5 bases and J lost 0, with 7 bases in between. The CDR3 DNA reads TGTGCCAGCAGTACAGAGATGAACACTGAAGCTTTCTTT. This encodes CASSTEMNTEAFF.

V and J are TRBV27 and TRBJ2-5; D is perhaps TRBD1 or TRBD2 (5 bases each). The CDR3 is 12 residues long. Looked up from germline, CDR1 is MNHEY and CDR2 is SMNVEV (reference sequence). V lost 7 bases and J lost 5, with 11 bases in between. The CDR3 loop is CASIAWGETQYF. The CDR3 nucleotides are TGTGCCAGCATTGCATGGGGGGAGACCCAGTACTTC.

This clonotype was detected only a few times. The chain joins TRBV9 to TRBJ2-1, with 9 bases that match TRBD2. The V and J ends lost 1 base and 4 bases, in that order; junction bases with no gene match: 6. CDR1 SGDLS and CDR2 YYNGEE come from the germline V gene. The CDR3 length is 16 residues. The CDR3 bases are TGTGCCAGCAGCGTAAATGCGGGAGGGTGGTACAATGAGCAGTTCTTC. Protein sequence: CASSVNAGGWYNEQFF.

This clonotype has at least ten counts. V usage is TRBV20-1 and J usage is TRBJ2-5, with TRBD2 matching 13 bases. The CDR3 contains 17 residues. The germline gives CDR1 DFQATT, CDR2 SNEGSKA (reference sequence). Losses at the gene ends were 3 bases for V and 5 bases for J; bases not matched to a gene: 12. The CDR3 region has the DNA TGCAGTGCTAGGGGTTGGACTAGCGGGAGTCTGCAGGAGACCCAGTACTTC. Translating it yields CSARGWTSGSLQETQYF.